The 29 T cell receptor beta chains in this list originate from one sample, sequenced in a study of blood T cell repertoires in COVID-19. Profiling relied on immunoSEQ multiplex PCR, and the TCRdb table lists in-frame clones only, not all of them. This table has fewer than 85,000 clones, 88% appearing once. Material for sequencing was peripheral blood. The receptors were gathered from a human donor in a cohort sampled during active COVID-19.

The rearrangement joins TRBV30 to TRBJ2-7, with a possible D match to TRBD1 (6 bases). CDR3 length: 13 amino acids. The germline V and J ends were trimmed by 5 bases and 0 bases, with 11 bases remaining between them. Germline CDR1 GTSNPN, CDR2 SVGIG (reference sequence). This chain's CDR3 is CAWGDRRSYEQYF. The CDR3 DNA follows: TGTGCCTGGGGCGACAGGCGCTCCTACGAGCAGTACTTC.

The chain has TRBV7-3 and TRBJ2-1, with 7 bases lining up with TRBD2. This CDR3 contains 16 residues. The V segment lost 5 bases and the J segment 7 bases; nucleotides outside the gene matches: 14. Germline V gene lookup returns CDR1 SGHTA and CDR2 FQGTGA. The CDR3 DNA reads TGTGCCAGCAGCCCTAGGCTAGGGGAGGGTTATAATGAGCAGTTCTTC. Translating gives CASSPRLGEGYNEQFF. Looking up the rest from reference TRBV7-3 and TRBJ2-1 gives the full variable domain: GAGVSQTPSNKVTEKGKYVELRCDPISGHTALYWYRQSLGQGPEFLIYFQGTGAADDSGLPNDRFFAVRPEGSVSTLKIQRTERGDSAVYLCASSPRLGEGYNEQFFGPGTRLTVL.

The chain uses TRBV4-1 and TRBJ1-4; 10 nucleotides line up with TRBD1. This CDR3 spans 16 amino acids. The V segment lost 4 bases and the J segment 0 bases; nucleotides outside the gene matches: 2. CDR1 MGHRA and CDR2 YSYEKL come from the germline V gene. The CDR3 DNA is TGCGCCAGCAGCCCAGGACAGGGGGCAACTAATGAAAAACTGTTTTTT. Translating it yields CASSPGQGATNEKLFF.

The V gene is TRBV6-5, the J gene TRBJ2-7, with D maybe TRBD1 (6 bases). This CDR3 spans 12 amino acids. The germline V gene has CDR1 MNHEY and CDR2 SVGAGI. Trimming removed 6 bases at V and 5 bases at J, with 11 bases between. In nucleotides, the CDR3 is TGTGCCAGCAGGCTGGCAGGGGACGAGCAGTACTTC. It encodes CASRLAGDEQYF.

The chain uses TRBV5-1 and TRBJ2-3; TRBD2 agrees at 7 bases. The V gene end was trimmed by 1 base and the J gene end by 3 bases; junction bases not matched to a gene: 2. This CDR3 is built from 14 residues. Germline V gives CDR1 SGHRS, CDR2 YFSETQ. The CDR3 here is CASSLLRGTDTQYF. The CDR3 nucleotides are TGCGCCAGCAGCTTGTTGCGGGGGACAGATACGCAGTATTTT.

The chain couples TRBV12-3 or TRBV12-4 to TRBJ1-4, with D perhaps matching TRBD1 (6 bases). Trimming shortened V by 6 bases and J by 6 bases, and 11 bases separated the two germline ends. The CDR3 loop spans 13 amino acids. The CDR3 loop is CASRPRQDEKLFF. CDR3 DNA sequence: TGTGCCAGCAGACCCAGACAGGATGAAAAACTGTTTTTT.

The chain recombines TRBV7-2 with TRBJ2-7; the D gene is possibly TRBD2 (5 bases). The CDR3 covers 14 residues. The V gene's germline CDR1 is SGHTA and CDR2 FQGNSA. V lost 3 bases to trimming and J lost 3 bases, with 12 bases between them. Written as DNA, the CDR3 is TGTGCCAGCAGCTTGTTCAGCGGAGACTACGAGCAGTACTTC. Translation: CASSLFSGDYEQYF.

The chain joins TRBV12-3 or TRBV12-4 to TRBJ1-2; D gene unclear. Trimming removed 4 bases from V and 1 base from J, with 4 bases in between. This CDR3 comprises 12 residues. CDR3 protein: CASSSSNYGYTF. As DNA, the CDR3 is TGTGCCAGCAGTTCGAGTAACTATGGCTACACCTTC.

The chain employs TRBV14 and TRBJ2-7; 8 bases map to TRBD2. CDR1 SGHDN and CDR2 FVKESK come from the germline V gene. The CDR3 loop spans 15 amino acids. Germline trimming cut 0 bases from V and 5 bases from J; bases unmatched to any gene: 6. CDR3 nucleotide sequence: TGTGCCAGCAGCCAAGAGGGACTAGGTCTCCACGAGCAGTACTTC. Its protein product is CASSQEGLGLHEQYF.

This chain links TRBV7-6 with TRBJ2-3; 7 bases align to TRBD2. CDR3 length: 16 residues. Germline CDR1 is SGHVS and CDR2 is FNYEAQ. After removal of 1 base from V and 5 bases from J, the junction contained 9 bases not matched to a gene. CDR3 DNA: TGTGCCAGCAGCTTAGTGAGCGGGGAGGGTGGAGATACGCAGTATTTT. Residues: CASSLVSGEGGDTQYF.

The CDR3 nucleotides are TGTGCCAGCAGCCCGGACAAAGGTAGTTTGGCTGAAGCTTTCTTT. It translates to CASSPDKGSLAEAFF. V gene TRBV7-9 combines with J gene TRBJ1-1, with a tentative D call TRBD1 (5 bases). Trimming pared 5 bases from V and 6 bases from J, leaving 19 bases between. CDR3 length: 15 amino acids. Per the germline V gene, CDR1 is SEHNR and CDR2 is FQNEAQ (reference sequence).

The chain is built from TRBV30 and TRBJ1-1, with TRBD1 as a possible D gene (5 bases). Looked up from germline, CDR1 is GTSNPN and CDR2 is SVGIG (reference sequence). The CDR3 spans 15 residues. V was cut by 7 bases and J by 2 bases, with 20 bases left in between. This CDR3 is CAFESVGEENTEAFF. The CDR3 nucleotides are TGTGCCTTTGAATCTGTAGGGGAAGAAAACACTGAAGCTTTCTTT. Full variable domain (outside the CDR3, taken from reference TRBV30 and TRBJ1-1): SQTIHQWPATLVQPVGSPLSLECTVEGTSNPNLYWYRQAAGRGLQLLFYSVGIGQISSEVPQNLSASRPQDRQFILSSKKLLLSDSGFYLCAFESVGEENTEAFFGQGTRLTVV.

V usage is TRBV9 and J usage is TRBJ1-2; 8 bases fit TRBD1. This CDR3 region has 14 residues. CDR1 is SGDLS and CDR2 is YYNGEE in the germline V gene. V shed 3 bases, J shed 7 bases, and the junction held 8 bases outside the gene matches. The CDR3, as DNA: TGTGCCAGCAGCGCAGACAGGGGTGGCGGTGGCTACACCTTC. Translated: CASSADRGGGGYTF.

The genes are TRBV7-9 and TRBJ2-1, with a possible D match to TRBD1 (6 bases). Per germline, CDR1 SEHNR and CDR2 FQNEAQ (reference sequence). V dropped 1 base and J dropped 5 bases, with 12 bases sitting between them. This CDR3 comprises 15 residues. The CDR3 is CASSLDPGHHNEQFF. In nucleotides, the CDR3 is TGTGCCAGCAGCTTAGATCCGGGACACCACAATGAGCAGTTCTTC.

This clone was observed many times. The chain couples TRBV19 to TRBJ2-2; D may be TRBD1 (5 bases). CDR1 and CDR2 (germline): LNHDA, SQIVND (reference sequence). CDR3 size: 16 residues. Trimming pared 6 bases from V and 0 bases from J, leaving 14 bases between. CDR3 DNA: TGTGCCAGTAGCTACTTAGGGGCCGCGAACACCGGGGAGCTGTTTTTT. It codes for CASSYLGAANTGELFF.

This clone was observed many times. The CDR3 nucleotides read TGCGCCAGCAGCACCCAGGGGATTGGGGCCAAAAACATTCAGTACTTC. It codes for CASSTQGIGAKNIQYF. The chain carries TRBV5-1 and TRBJ2-4; possibly TRBD1 for D (6 bases). The CDR3 spans 16 residues. Trimming shortened V by 4 bases and J by 1 base, and 15 bases separated the two germline ends. The germline V gene has CDR1 SGHRS and CDR2 YFSETQ.

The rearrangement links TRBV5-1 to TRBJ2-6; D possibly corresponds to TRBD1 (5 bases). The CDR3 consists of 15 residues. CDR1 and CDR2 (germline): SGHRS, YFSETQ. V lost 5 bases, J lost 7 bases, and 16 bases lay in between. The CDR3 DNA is TGCGCCAGCAGTGTCACAGGACCCATCGCCAACGTCCTGACTTTC. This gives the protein CASSVTGPIANVLTF.

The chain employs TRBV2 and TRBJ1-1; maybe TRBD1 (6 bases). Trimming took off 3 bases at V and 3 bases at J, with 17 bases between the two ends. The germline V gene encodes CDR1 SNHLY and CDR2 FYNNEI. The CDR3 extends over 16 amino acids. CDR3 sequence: CASSEIGGALYTEAFF. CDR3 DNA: TGTGCCAGCAGTGAGATTGGGGGGGCCCTGTACACTGAAGCTTTCTTT.

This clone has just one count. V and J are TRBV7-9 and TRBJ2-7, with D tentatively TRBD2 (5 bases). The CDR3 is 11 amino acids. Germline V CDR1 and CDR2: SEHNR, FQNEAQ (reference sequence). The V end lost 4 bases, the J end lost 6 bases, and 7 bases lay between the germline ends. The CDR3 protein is CASSYSVEQYF. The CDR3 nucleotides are TGTGCCAGCAGCTATAGCGTCGAGCAGTACTTC.

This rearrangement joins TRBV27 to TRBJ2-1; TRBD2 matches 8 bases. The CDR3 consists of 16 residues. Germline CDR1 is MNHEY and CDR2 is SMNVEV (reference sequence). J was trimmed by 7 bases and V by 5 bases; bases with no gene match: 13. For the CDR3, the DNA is TGTGCCAGCAGTACCTCTACGGGACTAGTTGGTAATGAGCAGTTCTTC. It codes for CASSTSTGLVGNEQFF.

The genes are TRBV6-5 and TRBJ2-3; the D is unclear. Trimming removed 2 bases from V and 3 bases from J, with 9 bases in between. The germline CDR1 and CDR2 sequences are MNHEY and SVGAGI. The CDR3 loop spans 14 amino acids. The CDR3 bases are TGTGCCAGCAGTTACAGAGAATCTACAGATACGCAGTATTTT. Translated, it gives CASSYRESTDTQYF.

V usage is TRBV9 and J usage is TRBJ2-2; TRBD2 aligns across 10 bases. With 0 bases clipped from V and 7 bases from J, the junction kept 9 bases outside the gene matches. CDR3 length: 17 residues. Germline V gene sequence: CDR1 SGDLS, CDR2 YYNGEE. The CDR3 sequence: CASSVGPASGSIGELFF. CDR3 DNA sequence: TGTGCCAGCAGCGTAGGCCCCGCTAGCGGGAGTATCGGGGAGCTGTTTTTT.

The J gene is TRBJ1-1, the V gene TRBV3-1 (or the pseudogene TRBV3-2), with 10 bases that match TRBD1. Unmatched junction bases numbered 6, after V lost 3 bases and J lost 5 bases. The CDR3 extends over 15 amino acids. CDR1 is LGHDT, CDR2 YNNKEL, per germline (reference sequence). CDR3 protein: CASSHGQGVWTEAFF. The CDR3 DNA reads TGTGCCAGCAGCCACGGACAGGGGGTTTGGACTGAAGCTTTCTTT.

The CDR3 here is CASRGGAGTEDTQYF. Written as DNA, the CDR3 is TGTGCCAGCAGGGGCGGGGCAGGGACCGAAGATACGCAGTATTTT. The chain joins TRBV6-5 to TRBJ2-3; D perhaps matches TRBD2 (6 bases). Germline-derived CDR1 and CDR2 are MNHEY and SVGAGI. The length of the CDR3 is 15 residues. V lost 6 bases and J 5 bases, leaving 18 bases between the germline ends.

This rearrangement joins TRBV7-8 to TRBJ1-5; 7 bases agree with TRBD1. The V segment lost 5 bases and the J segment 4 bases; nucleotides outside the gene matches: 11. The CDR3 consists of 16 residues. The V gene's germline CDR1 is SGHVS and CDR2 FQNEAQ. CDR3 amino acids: CASSPATGLTNQPQHF. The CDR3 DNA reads TGTGCCAGCAGCCCGGCGACAGGGCTAACGAATCAGCCCCAGCATTTT.

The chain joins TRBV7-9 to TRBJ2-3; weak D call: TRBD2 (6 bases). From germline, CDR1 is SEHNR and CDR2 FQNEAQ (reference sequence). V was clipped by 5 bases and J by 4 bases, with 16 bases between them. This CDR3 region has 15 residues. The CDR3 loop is CASSPTSLPADTQYF. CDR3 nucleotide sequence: TGTGCCAGCAGCCCCACTAGCTTGCCGGCAGATACGCAGTATTTT.

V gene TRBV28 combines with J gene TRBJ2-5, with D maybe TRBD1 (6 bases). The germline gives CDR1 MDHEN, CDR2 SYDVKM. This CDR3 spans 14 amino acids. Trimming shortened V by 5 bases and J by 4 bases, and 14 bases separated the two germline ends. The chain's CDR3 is CASSRSQGRETQYF. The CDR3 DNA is TGTGCCAGCAGTAGAAGTCAGGGGCGAGAGACCCAGTACTTC.

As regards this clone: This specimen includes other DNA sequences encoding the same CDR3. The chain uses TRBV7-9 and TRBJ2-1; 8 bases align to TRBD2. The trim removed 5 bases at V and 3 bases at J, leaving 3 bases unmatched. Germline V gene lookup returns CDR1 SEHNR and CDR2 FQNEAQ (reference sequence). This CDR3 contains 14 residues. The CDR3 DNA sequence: TGTGCCAGCAGCCGTACTAGCGGCTACAATGAGCAGTTCTTC. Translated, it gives CASSRTSGYNEQFF. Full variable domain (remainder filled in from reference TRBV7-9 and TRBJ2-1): DTGVSQNPRHKITKRGQNVTFRCDPISEHNRLYWYRQTLGQGPEFLTYFQNEAQLEKSRLLSDRFSAERPKGSFSTLEIQRTEQGDSAMYLCASSRTSGYNEQFFGPGTRLTVL.

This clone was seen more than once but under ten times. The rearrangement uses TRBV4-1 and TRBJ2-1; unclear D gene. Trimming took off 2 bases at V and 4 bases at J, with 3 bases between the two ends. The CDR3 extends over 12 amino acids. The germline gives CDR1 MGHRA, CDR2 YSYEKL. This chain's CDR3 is CASSQQYNEQFF. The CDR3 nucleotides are TGCGCCAGCAGCCAACAGTACAATGAGCAGTTCTTC.